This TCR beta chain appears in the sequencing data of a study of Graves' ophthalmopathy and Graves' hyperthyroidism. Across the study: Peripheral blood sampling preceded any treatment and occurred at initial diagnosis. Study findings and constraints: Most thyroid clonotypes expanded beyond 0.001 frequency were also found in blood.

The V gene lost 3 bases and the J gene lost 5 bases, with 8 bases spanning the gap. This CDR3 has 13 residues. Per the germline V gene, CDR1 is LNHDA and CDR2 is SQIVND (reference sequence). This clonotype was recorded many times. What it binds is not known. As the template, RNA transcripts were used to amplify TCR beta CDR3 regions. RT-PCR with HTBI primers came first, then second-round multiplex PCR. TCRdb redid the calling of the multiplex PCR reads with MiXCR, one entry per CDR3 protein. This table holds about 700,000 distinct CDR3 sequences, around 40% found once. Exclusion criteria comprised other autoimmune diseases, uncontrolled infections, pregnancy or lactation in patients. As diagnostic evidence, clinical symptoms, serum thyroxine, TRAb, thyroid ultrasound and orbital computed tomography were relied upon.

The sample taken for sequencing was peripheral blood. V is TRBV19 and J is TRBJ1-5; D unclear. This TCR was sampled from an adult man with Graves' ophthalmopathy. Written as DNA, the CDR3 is TGTGCCAGTAGTATTGTAGGGCATCAGCCCCAGCATTTT. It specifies CASSIVGHQPQHF. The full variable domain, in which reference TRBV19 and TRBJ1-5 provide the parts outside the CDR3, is DGGITQSPKYLFRKEGQNVTLSCEQNLNHDAMYWYRQDPGQGLRLIYYSQIVNDFQKGDIAEGYSVSREKKESFPLTVTSAQKNPTAFYLCASSIVGHQPQHFGDGTRLSIL.